This T cell receptor beta chain was observed in a study of T cells in Graves' hyperthyroidism and ophthalmopathy. What was amplified from RNA transcripts were TCR beta CDR3 regions. The TCR CDR3 first-round RT-PCR relied on the HTBI primer set. Each CDR3 protein is one row after TCRdb ran MiXCR on the multiplex PCR reads. The data show more than 500,000 distinct CDR3 sequences, with around 43% seen just once and about two fifths held by the top ten. This clonotype showed up just a few times. The source of this sequence is an adult woman with Graves' disease, either hyperthyroidism or ophthalmopathy (not recorded which). Sequencing input: peripheral blood or thyroid tissue (not recorded which).

CDR3 in amino acids: CSVEGSTEAFF. The CDR3 DNA is TGCAGCGTTGAAGGGAGCACTGAAGCTTTCTTT. This chain links TRBV29-1 with TRBJ1-1; D unclear. CDR3 length: 11 residues. Trimming left V 1 base short and J 4 bases short, with 4 bases between. Germline V gene data show CDR1 as SQVTM and CDR2 as ANQGSEA.